This is a list of T cell receptor beta chains from one sample in a study of glioma-infiltrating T cells after dendritic cell vaccination. TCRdb's table, derived via immunoSEQ multiplex PCR, lists solely in-frame clones and lacks some. The sample records over 90,000 clones, approximately 87% being singletons. The sequencing here drew on blood, taken before dendritic cell vaccination. These receptors were obtained from a human donor with glioblastoma. Both conserved end residues are part of each CDR3. Fields, in order: V gene, D gene, clone size, J gene, CDR3 DNA, CDR3 protein. D genes are given only for firm matches. A clone size is listed for some rows: how often the clone was seen (once, few, many), or a class if it is expanded.

V: TRBV25-1; D: TRBD1; size: -; J: TRBJ1-4; DNA: TGTGCCAGCAGTGTACAGGGGGAAGAAAAACTGTTTTTT; CDR3: CASSVQGEEKLFF
V: TRBV6-1; D: -; size: -; J: TRBJ2-1; DNA: TGTGCCAGCAGTGCCCTCCCCCGCGGCAGAGACAATGAGCAGTTCTTC; CDR3: CASSALPRGRDNEQFF
V: TRBV29-1; D: TRBD1; size: -; J: TRBJ1-2; DNA: TGCAGCGTTGTCCCGGACAGGGGGATGGATGGCTACACCTTC; CDR3: CSVVPDRGMDGYTF
V: TRBV5-1; D: TRBD1; size: -; J: TRBJ1-5; DNA: TGCGCCAGCAGACCTGGGACAGGACATAGCAATCAGCCCCAGCATTTT; CDR3: CASRPGTGHSNQPQHF
V: TRBV5-1; D: -; size: once; J: TRBJ1-5; DNA: TGCGCCAGCAGCTACGAGGGGGGCAATCAGCCCCAGCATTTT; CDR3: CASSYEGGNQPQHF
V: TRBV27; D: -; size: -; J: TRBJ2-1; DNA: TGTGCCAGCAGTCCCGGGACAAGTGAGCAGTTCTTC; CDR3: CASSPGTSEQFF
V: TRBV7-9; D: -; size: few; J: TRBJ1-6; DNA: TGTGCCAGCAGCTTAGTAGGCCAGGGGAATTCACCCCTCCACTTT; CDR3: CASSLVGQGNSPLHF
V: TRBV6-1; D: -; size: -; J: TRBJ1-2; DNA: TGTGCCAGCAAGGAGGGGCTGGGGTATGGCTACACCTTC; CDR3: CASKEGLGYGYTF
V: TRBV19; D: TRBD1; size: -; J: TRBJ2-5; DNA: TGTGCCAGTTCCGGGACAGGGGCAGAGACCCAGTACTTC; CDR3: CASSGTGAETQYF
V: TRBV19; D: TRBD1; size: -; J: TRBJ1-2; DNA: TGTGCCAGTAGTATCAACAGGGGAGGCTATGGCTACACCTTC; CDR3: CASSINRGGYGYTF
V: TRBV27; D: TRBD1; size: few; J: TRBJ1-1; DNA: TGTGCCAGCAGCCCTGTGGGACAGTGGTTGGCCTTCTTT; CDR3: CASSPVGQWLAFF
V: TRBV11-2; D: -; size: -; J: TRBJ2-1; DNA: TGTGCCAGCAGCCTCCCCGCAGTTTACAATGAGCAGTTCTTC; CDR3: CASSLPAVYNEQFF
V: TRBV2; D: -; size: -; J: TRBJ1-2; DNA: TGTGCCAGCAGTGTCGGCCCGGGACACGCAGGATATGGCTACACCTTC; CDR3: CASSVGPGHAGYGYTF
V: TRBV19; D: TRBD1; size: -; J: TRBJ2-1; DNA: TGTGCCAGTAGACCAATGACAGGGGGATTTACCTACAATGAGCAGTTCTTC; CDR3: CASRPMTGGFTYNEQFF
V: TRBV2; D: TRBD1; size: few; J: TRBJ1-1; DNA: TGTGCCAGCAGTACAGGGGGCCAGGACACTGAAGCTTTCTTT; CDR3: CASSTGGQDTEAFF
V: TRBV4-1; D: -; size: -; J: TRBJ1-1; DNA: TGCGCCAGCAGCCCCGGGGGCACTGAAGCTTTCTTT; CDR3: CASSPGGTEAFF
V: TRBV2; D: -; size: -; J: TRBJ2-7; DNA: TGTGCCACCGGGGGGCTCTCCTACGAGCAGTACTTC; CDR3: CATGGLSYEQYF
V: TRBV15; D: -; size: -; J: TRBJ1-5; DNA: TGTGCCACCGGCACAGACTATAATCAGCCCCAGCATTTT; CDR3: CATGTDYNQPQHF
V: TRBV4-1; D: -; size: -; J: TRBJ2-7; DNA: TGCGCCAGCAGCCAAGAAGCGACCATGCCTAGTCTGGGCTACGAGCAGTACTTC; CDR3: CASSQEATMPSLGYEQYF
V: TRBV9; D: -; size: -; J: TRBJ2-1; DNA: TGTGCCAGCAGCTTCCAGAGGGACAATGAGCAGTTCTTC; CDR3: CASSFQRDNEQFF
V: TRBV12-5; D: TRBD1; size: -; J: TRBJ1-1; DNA: TGTGCTAGTGGTTTGGGGGTTAAGGGGGCTGGGACTGAAGCTTTCTTT; CDR3: CASGLGVKGAGTEAFF
V: TRBV5-5; D: -; size: -; J: TRBJ1-2; DNA: TGTGCCAGCAGCTTGGATTTACAGGGTAAAAGCTACACCTTC; CDR3: CASSLDLQGKSYTF
V: TRBV2; D: TRBD2; size: -; J: TRBJ2-3; DNA: TGTGCCAGCAGTGTACAACTCCGGGGGGCAGATACGCAGTATTTT; CDR3: CASSVQLRGADTQYF
V: TRBV14; D: -; size: -; J: TRBJ2-7; DNA: TGTGCCAGCAGCCAAAGGAGGGCAGAAATCACCTACGAGCAGTACTTC; CDR3: CASSQRRAEITYEQYF
V: TRBV5-1; D: TRBD2; size: -; J: TRBJ2-1; DNA: TGCGCCAGCAGCTTGGTAGCGGGAGGTCCATACAATGAGCAGTTCTTC; CDR3: CASSLVAGGPYNEQFF
V: TRBV15; D: -; size: -; J: TRBJ2-1; DNA: TGTGCCACCAGCAGAGCGACTCCAGCGGCGTCCTACAATGAGCAGTTCTTC; CDR3: CATSRATPAASYNEQFF